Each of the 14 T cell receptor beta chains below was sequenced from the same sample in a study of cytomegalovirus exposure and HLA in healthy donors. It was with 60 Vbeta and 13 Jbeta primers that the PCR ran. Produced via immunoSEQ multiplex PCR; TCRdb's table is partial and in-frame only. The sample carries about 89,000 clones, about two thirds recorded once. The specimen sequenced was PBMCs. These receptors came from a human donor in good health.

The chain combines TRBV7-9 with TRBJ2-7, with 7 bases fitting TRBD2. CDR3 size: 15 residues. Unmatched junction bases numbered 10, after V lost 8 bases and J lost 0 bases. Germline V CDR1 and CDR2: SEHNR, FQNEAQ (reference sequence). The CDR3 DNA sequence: TGTGCCAGCGCACGCGGGGGACTCAGCTCCTACGAGCAGTACTTC. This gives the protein CASARGGLSSYEQYF.

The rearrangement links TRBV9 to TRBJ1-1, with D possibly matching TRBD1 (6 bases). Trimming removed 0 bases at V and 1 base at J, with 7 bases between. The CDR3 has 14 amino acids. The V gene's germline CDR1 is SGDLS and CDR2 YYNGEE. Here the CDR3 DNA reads TGTGCCAGCAGCGTAGGGGGGCGGAACACTGAAGCTTTCTTT. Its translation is CASSVGGRNTEAFF.

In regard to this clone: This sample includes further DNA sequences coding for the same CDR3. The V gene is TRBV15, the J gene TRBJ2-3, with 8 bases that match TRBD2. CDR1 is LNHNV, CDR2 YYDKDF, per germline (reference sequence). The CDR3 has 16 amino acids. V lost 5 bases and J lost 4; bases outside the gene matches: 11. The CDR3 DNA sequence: TGTGCCACCAGCCCACCTTTCGGGGGGGTAGCAGATACGCAGTATTTT. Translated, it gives CATSPPFGGVADTQYF.

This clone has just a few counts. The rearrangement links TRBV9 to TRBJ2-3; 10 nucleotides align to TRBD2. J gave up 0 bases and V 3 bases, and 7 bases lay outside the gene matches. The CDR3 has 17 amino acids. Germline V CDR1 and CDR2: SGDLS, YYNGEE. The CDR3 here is CASSARTSGSSTDTQYF. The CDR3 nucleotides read TGTGCCAGCAGCGCACGGACTAGCGGTTCCAGCACAGATACGCAGTATTTT.

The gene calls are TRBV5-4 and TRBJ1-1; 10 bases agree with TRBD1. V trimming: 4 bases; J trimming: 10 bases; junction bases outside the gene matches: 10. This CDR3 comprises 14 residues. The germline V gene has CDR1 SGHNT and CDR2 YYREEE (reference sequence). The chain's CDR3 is CASSVIGQGEGAFF. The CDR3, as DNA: TGTGCCAGCAGCGTGATCGGACAGGGGGAGGGAGCTTTCTTT.

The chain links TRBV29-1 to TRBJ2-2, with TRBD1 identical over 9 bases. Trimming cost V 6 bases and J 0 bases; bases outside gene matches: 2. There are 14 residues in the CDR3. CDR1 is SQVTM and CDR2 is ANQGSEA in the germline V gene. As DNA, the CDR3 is TGCAGCGTGCGACAGGGGGCGAACACCGGGGAGCTGTTTTTT. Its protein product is CSVRQGANTGELFF.

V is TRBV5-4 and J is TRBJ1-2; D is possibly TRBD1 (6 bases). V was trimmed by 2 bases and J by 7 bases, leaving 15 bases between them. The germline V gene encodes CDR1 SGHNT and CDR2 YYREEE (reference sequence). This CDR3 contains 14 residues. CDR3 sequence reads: CASSFDRRQGGYTF. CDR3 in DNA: TGTGCCAGCAGCTTTGACAGGAGACAAGGTGGCTACACCTTC. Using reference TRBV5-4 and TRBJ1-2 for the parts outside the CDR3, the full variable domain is ETGVTQSPTHLIKTRGQQVTLRCSSQSGHNTVSWYQQALGQGPQFIFQYYREEENGRGNFPPRFSGLQFPNYSSELNVNALELDDSALYLCASSFDRRQGGYTFGSGTRLTVV.

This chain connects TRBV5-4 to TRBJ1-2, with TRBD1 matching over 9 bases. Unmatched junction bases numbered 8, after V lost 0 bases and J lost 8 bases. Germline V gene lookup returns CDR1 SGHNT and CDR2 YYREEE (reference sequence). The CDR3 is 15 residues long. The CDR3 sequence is CASSLAGDRGGGYTF. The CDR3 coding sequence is TGTGCCAGCAGCTTGGCCGGAGACAGGGGGGGCGGCTACACCTTC.

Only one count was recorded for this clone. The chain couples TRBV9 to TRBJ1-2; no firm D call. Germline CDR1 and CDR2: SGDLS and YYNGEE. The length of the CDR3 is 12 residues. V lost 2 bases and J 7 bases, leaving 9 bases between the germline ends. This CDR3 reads CASSVAGVGYTF. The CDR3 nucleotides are TGTGCCAGCAGCGTTGCCGGAGTTGGCTACACCTTC.

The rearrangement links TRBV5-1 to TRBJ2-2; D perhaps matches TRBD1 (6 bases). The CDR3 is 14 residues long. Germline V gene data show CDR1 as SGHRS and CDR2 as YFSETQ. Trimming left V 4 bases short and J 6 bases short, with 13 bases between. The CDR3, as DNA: TGCGCCAGCAGCGTAGCCCCAGGGGCCGGGGAGCTGTTTTTT. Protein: CASSVAPGAGELFF.

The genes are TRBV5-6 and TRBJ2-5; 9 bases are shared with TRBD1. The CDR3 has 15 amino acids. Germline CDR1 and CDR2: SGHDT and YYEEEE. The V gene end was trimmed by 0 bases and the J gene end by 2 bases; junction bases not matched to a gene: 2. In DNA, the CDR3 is TGTGCCAGCAGCTTGGCGGGACAGGGTCAAGAGACCCAGTACTTC. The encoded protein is CASSLAGQGQETQYF.

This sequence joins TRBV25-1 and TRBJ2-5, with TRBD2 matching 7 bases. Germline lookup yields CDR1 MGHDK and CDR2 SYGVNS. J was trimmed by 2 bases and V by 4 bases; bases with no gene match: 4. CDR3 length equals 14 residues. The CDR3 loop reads CASSGGGAQETQYF. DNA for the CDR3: TGTGCCAGCAGTGGCGGGGGAGCTCAAGAGACCCAGTACTTC.

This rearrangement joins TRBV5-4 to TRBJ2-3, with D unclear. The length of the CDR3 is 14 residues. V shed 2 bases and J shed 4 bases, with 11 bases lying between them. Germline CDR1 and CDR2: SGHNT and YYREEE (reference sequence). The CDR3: CASSLRQSADTQYF. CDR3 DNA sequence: TGTGCCAGCAGCTTAAGGCAAAGCGCAGATACGCAGTATTTT.

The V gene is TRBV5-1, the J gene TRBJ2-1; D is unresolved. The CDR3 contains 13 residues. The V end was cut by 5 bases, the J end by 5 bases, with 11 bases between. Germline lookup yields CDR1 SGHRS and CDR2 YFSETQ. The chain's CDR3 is CASRNSPDNEQFF. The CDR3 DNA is TGCGCCAGCAGGAACTCCCCCGACAATGAGCAGTTCTTC.